This T cell receptor (beta chain) was sequenced in a study of T cells in Graves' hyperthyroidism and ophthalmopathy. TCR beta CDR3 regions were amplified from RNA. The HTBI primer set served for first-round RT-PCR of the TCR CDR3. TCRdb reprocessed the multiplex PCR reads via MiXCR and lists one record per CDR3 protein. This sample has hundreds of thousands of distinct CDR3 sequences, with roughly 15% found just once. This CDR3 spans 15 amino acids. The germline V gene has CDR1 MNHEY and CDR2 SMNVEV (reference sequence). V was cut by 5 bases and J by 4 bases, with 17 bases left in between. Ophthalmopathy patients all had a Clinical Activity Score of at least 3, a NOSPECS grade of at least 4 and disease under 3 months old. Orbital computed tomography, thyroid ultrasound, serum thyroxine and TRAb, and clinical symptoms together informed the diagnoses. It was 8 to 10 ml of fresh peripheral blood that supplied the PBMCs.

This clonotype has ten or more counts. Its target is not known. Regarding the study as a whole: Blood samples included most of the expanded thyroid clonotypes exceeding 0.001.

Sequenced sample: blood. The clonotype was recovered from a man between 18 and 35 years old with Graves' ophthalmopathy. This chain connects TRBV27 to TRBJ1-2, with D uncertain. CDR3 coding DNA: TGTGCCAGCAGTCCCGGAAGGACGGTATTCTATGGCTACACCTTC. Its protein is CASSPGRTVFYGYTF.